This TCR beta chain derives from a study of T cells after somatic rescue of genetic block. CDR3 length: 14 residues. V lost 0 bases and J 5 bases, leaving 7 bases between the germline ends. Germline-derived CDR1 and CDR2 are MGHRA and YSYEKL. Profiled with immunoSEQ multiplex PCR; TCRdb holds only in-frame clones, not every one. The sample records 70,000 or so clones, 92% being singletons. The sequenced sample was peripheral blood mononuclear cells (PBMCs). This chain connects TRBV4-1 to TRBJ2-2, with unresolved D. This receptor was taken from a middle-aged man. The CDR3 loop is CASSQDGQTGELFF. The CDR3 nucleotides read TGCGCCAGCAGCCAAGATGGTCAAACCGGGGAGCTGTTTTTT.